Below, 14 T cell receptor beta chains from the same sample are listed, as sequenced in a study of T-cell reconstitution after alpha-beta-depleted transplantation in children. TCRbeta library construction was performed incorporating unique molecular identifiers. One entry per CDR3 protein, called by TCRdb with MiXCR from the PCR reads. The sample holds some 220,000 distinct CDR3 sequences; roughly 10% are singletons and the top ten take less than 8%. Material: PBMCs from the stem cell graft donor, obtained from the stem cell graft. The source is a human donor who donated a stem cell graft to a child with acute lymphoblastic leukemia.

This clonotype was detected ten times or more. The chain carries TRBV5-5 and TRBJ2-5; D not certain. Germline-derived CDR1 and CDR2 are SGHKS and YYEKEE (reference sequence). Trimming took off 0 bases at V and 5 bases at J, with 2 bases between the two ends. The CDR3 has 11 amino acids. CDR3 sequence (DNA): TGTGCCAGCAGCTTGGACGAGACCCAGTACTTC. Amino acid sequence: CASSLDETQYF.

A note on this clonotype: A clone one base away is much larger, so this may be a read error. CDR3 nucleotide sequence: TGTGCCAGCAGCTTGGGGCCAGACACTGAAGCTTACTTT. Translation: CASSLGPDTEAYF. This sequence joins TRBV7-6 and TRBJ1-1, with a possible D match to TRBD1 (5 bases). This CDR3 has 13 residues. Per the germline V gene, CDR1 is SGHVS and CDR2 is FNYEAQ.

This clonotype has only a few counts. V gene TRBV6-1 combines with J gene TRBJ1-3; 8 bases match TRBD1. CDR1 MNHNS and CDR2 SASEGT come from the germline V gene. V lost 5 bases, J lost 0 bases, and 0 bases stayed unmatched. CDR3 length: 14 amino acids. CDR3 residues: CASSTGGSGNTIYF. DNA for the CDR3: TGTGCCAGCAGTACAGGGGGCTCTGGAAACACCATATATTTT.

At least ten counts were recorded for this clonotype. This chain links TRBV2 with TRBJ2-3; D is unresolved. The V gene lost 6 bases and the J gene lost 2 bases, with 12 bases spanning the gap. Germline CDR1 SNHLY, CDR2 FYNNEI. This CDR3 spans 14 amino acids. The CDR3 spells CASRLASHTDTQYF. CDR3 nucleotides: TGTGCCAGCAGGTTGGCCAGTCACACAGATACGCAGTATTTT.

The chain uses TRBV12-3 or TRBV12-4 and TRBJ2-3; no definite D call. Deletions cut 0 bases from V and 10 bases from J, with 11 bases between. This CDR3 contains 13 residues. The CDR3 DNA follows: TGTGCCAGCAGTTTAGCGTCCCTTAACGCGCAGTATTTT. Translated: CASSLASLNAQYF.

This clonotype came up many times. This chain joins TRBV7-9 and TRBJ1-2; no firm D call. Trimming removed 4 bases from V and 4 bases from J, with 4 bases in between. CDR1 is SEHNR, CDR2 FQNEAQ, per germline (reference sequence). The CDR3 consists of 11 residues. CDR3 region: CASSSFYGYTF. DNA for the CDR3: TGTGCCAGCAGCTCATTCTATGGCTACACCTTC.

This clonotype was seen repeatedly, ten times or more. The chain combines TRBV11-2 with TRBJ2-1; D remains ambiguous. Trimming stripped 0 bases from V and 2 bases from J, with 11 bases between. The germline gives CDR1 SGHAT, CDR2 FQNNGV. The CDR3 totals 16 residues. The DNA for the CDR3 is TGTGCCAGCAGCTTAGATCGGTTTTCGGCCTACAATGAGCAGTTCTTC. It specifies CASSLDRFSAYNEQFF.

In its sample, this clonotype was seen a few times. This chain joins TRBV6-2 or TRBV6-3 and TRBJ1-3; no clear D gene. This CDR3 is 15 amino acids long. The V gene's germline CDR1 is MNHEY and CDR2 SVGEGT. V was pared by 2 bases and J by 5 bases, with 13 bases between. DNA of the CDR3: TGTGCCAGCAGTTACGGTCCGGAACGAAGAAACACCATATATTTT. This encodes CASSYGPERRNTIYF.

This clonotype showed up many times. The chain carries TRBV10-3 and TRBJ1-5; D call uncertain. Trimming pared 3 bases from V and 7 bases from J, leaving 13 bases between. Per germline, CDR1 ENHRY and CDR2 SYGVKD. The length of the CDR3 is 14 residues. CDR3 DNA sequence: TGTGCCATCAGTGAAAAGGGTATACGACAGCCCCAGCATTTT. This gives the protein CAISEKGIRQPQHF.

The count of this clonotype is one. V is TRBV12-3 or TRBV12-4 and J is TRBJ2-7; tentative D call: TRBD2 (6 bases). This CDR3 spans 13 amino acids. Trimming left V 10 bases short and J 0 bases short, with 13 bases between. CDR3 bases: TGTGCCACCCGGGACGGGAGCTCCTACGAGCAGTACTTC. This gives the protein CATRDGSSYEQYF.

This clonotype was seen a few times. This rearrangement joins TRBV7-2 to TRBJ1-5; D is uncertain. Germline V gives CDR1 SGHTA, CDR2 FQGNSA. The CDR3 spans 14 residues. The V end was cut by 4 bases, the J end by 3 bases, with 10 bases between. The CDR3 reads CASSSNTVNQPQHF. CDR3 coding DNA: TGTGCCAGCAGCTCCAACACGGTCAATCAGCCCCAGCATTTT.

The J gene is TRBJ2-7, the V gene TRBV6-1, with 12 bases lining up with TRBD2. The germline CDR1 and CDR2 sequences are MNHNS and SASEGT. The V segment lost 5 bases and the J segment 1 base; nucleotides outside the gene matches: 3. The CDR3 covers 15 residues. CDR3 nucleotides: TGTGCCAGCAGTCTAGCGGGGGGGGGATCCTACGAGCAGTACTTC. Translated, it gives CASSLAGGGSYEQYF.

This clonotype showed up just a few times. The J gene is TRBJ2-3, the V gene TRBV14, with 9 bases fitting TRBD1. Per germline, CDR1 SGHDN and CDR2 FVKESK. The CDR3 is 13 residues long. Trimming took 5 bases from V and 5 from J; bases not matched to a gene: 2. The CDR3 DNA reads as TGTGCCAGCAGCTTGACAGGGGGAGATACGCAGTATTTT. Encoded protein: CASSLTGGDTQYF. The whole variable domain, remainder taken from reference TRBV14 and TRBJ2-3, is EAGVTQFPSHSVIEKGQTVTLRCDPISGHDNLYWYRRVMGKEIKFLLHFVKESKQDESGMPNNRFLAERTGGTYSTLKVQPAELEDSGVYFCASSLTGGDTQYFGPGTRLTVL.

This clonotype has more than one count but fewer than ten. The chain is built from TRBV20-1 and TRBJ2-1; 8 bases map to TRBD1. V lost 6 bases and J lost 4; bases outside the gene matches: 2. This CDR3 region has 12 residues. Looked up from germline, CDR1 is DFQATT and CDR2 is SNEGSKA (reference sequence). In nucleotides, the CDR3 is TGCAGTGCCCGACAGGGGTACAATGAGCAGTTCTTC. The encoded protein is CSARQGYNEQFF.